The T cell receptor (beta chain) described here comes from a study of low-dose radiotherapy and immunotherapy resistance in tumors (dated by TCRdb to between 2022 and 2023). Turning to the overall study: Patients in Cohort 1 were given 0.5 Gy per fraction every 2 weeks, and the prescribed total PTV dose was 6.5 Gy. For Cohort 2, the dose was 1 Gy per fraction given every two weeks, adding up to 13 Gy in total across 26 weeks. Patients were given nivolumab as a 240 mg flat dose every two weeks and ipilimumab at 1 mg/kg every six weeks, with both drugs delivered intravenously. Cyclophosphamide 200 mg/m2 was given intravenously every two weeks, one day before each radiation and immunotherapy administration. Patients took aspirin 300 mg orally once daily for four cycles, starting on cycle 1 day 1. Trial participants were not randomized into treatment groups. Eight patients were included in the translational analysis, namely three from the first dose cohort plus the first five from the second dose cohort.

The instrument was an Illumina HiSeq 2500. Superscript III and a set of TRAV- and TRBV-specific primers were used to synthesize first-strand cDNA, so that both TCRalpha and TCRbeta chains were covered. TCRs were amplified with Phusion for approximately 20 PCR cycles using a constant-region primer together with the adapter attached to the V primers. Amplification of the isolated mRNA was done with the MessageAmp II aRNA Amplification Kit, which involved an approximately 15-hour in vitro transcription at 37 degrees C. mRNA for TCR sequencing was isolated with the Dynabeads mRNA DIRECT Purification Kit. Indexed Illumina adapters were added in a second Phusion PCR of roughly 26 cycles, after which AMPure XP beads were used to purify the products. As for the authors' bioinformatics: Custom Perl scripts pooled TCR sequences encoding the same protein, removed out-of-frame sequences and computed each clonotype's abundance. The analysis excluded TCR sequences that were supported by just one read. Shannon entropy, Gini index, clonality, richness, and the frequency of TCRs shared between repertoires were included as repertoire metrics. Through fastp at Q25 and MiXCR, TCRdb rebuilt clones from the public reads, retaining in-frame beta chains. Each entry merges the rows of one CDR3 protein and shows their most common DNA and genes. The V and J calls, along with clone size, are taken from TCRdb and not from the paper's own processing. This sample is represented by approximately 89,000 distinct CDR3 sequences; about 20% of them were singletons. About 5.5% of the sample comes from the top ten.

According to the germline V gene, CDR1 reads ENHRY and CDR2 reads SYGVKD. The CDR3 holds 13 amino acids from the cysteine to the phenylalanine. Only the CDR3 DNA is retained, 39 bases long and in frame from the first base. V and J are truncated by 10 bases and 5 bases respectively, leaving an intervening sequence of 18 bases. Read against the paper, the sample's time point label means: before trial treatment. Donors were enrolled in RACIN, a single-arm phase I dose-escalation trial combining nivolumab, ipilimumab, aspirin, low-dose cyclophosphamide and low-dose radiotherapy. Patients with advanced, TIL-negative solid tumors were considered eligible. This clonotype was seen many times. Its target antigen remains unknown. No much larger clone exists at a distance of one base, and base qualities are not known.

The sequences come from PBMCs, collected before treatment. The sequence joins TRBV10-3 to TRBJ2-7; a tentative D match to TRBD2 spans 5 bases. The source is a male donor with prostate cancer. The nucleotides are TGTGCCAACAAAGGTACTAATAGCGACGAGCAGTACTTC. Translated, it gives CANKGTNSDEQYF.